Listed below are T cell receptor beta chains from one sample, sequenced in a study of blood T cell repertoires in COVID-19. TCRdb keeps only in-frame clones here, not all; method: immunoSEQ multiplex PCR. Of some 270,000 clones in the sample, 65% to 85% are singletons; the top ten hold roughly 3.6%. The sample taken for sequencing was PBMCs or T cells enriched from blood (not recorded which). These receptors were obtained from a man aged 50-59 years who had recovered from COVID-19. The CDR3 runs from the conserved cysteine through the conserved F or W. The D gene is left open where the match is weak. Not all rows give a size; the values are once, few, many and, for expanded clones, a class.

v_call: TRBV2; d_call: .; cdr3_length: 14; clone_size: .; j_call: TRBJ1-1; cdr3_nt: TGTGCCAGCAGTATACAGGGAGGGGGTACTGAAGCTTTCTTT; cdr3_aa: CASSIQGGGTEAFF
v_call: TRBV13; d_call: TRBD1; cdr3_length: 18; clone_size: once; j_call: TRBJ2-1; cdr3_nt: TGTGCCAGCAGCTCAGGGACAGGGAAAGGAGTCTCCTACAATGAGCAGTTCTTC; cdr3_aa: CASSSGTGKGVSYNEQFF
v_call: TRBV10-3; d_call: TRBD1; cdr3_length: 18; clone_size: .; j_call: TRBJ1-2; cdr3_nt: TGTGCCATCAGTCTGGACAGGGGCCATCTGACCGCCCCCTATGGCTACACCTTC; cdr3_aa: CAISLDRGHLTAPYGYTF
v_call: TRBV15; d_call: TRBD2; cdr3_length: 17; clone_size: .; j_call: TRBJ2-5; cdr3_nt: TGTGCCACCAGCGAGGGACTAGCGGGAGTGAAAGGAGAGACCCAGTACTTC; cdr3_aa: CATSEGLAGVKGETQYF
v_call: TRBV24-1; d_call: .; cdr3_length: 13; clone_size: .; j_call: TRBJ2-1; cdr3_nt: TGTGCCACCGGGGCTAGCGCAGGAAATGAGCAGTTCTTC; cdr3_aa: CATGASAGNEQFF
v_call: TRBV19; d_call: TRBD1; cdr3_length: 13; clone_size: .; j_call: TRBJ1-6; cdr3_nt: TGTGCCACCACAGGGGGCGTGAATTCACCCCTCCACTTT; cdr3_aa: CATTGGVNSPLHF
v_call: TRBV5-6; d_call: TRBD1; cdr3_length: 14; clone_size: .; j_call: TRBJ2-3; cdr3_nt: TGTGCCAGCAGCTGGGGACAGGCCGAAGATACGCAGTATTTT; cdr3_aa: CASSWGQAEDTQYF
v_call: TRBV6-2/TRBV6-3; d_call: TRBD1; cdr3_length: 15; clone_size: .; j_call: TRBJ1-5; cdr3_nt: TGTGCCAGCAGTAAGGGGACAGCTAGCAATCAGCCCCAGCATTTT; cdr3_aa: CASSKGTASNQPQHF
v_call: TRBV7-8; d_call: .; cdr3_length: 16; clone_size: once; j_call: TRBJ2-4; cdr3_nt: TGTGCCAGCAGCTCCCTTGCGACGGGGACCAAAAACATTCAGTACTTC; cdr3_aa: CASSSLATGTKNIQYF
v_call: TRBV28; d_call: .; cdr3_length: 17; clone_size: .; j_call: TRBJ2-5; cdr3_nt: TGTGCCAGCAGTTTTGGACGGGGAGAATCCTACCAAGAGACCCAGTACTTC; cdr3_aa: CASSFGRGESYQETQYF
v_call: TRBV6-2/TRBV6-3; d_call: TRBD1; cdr3_length: 15; clone_size: few; j_call: TRBJ2-7; cdr3_nt: TGTGCCAGCAGCAGGGACAGGGGGGGACTCTACGAGCAGTACTTC; cdr3_aa: CASSRDRGGLYEQYF
v_call: TRBV23-1; d_call: .; cdr3_length: 14; clone_size: .; j_call: TRBJ2-7; cdr3_nt: TGCGCCAGCAGTCAATGCTCCCAGACCTACGAGCAGTACTTC; cdr3_aa: CASSQCSQTYEQYF
v_call: TRBV3-1/TRBV3-2; d_call: .; cdr3_length: 14; clone_size: .; j_call: TRBJ1-1; cdr3_nt: TGTGCCAGCAGCCAACCGGGAGCCAACACTGAAGCTTTCTTT; cdr3_aa: CASSQPGANTEAFF
v_call: TRBV24-1; d_call: TRBD2; cdr3_length: 14; clone_size: once; j_call: TRBJ2-5; cdr3_nt: TGTGCCACCAGTGACCGGGGGACTACGGAGACCCAGTACTTC; cdr3_aa: CATSDRGTTETQYF
v_call: TRBV7-3; d_call: TRBD2; cdr3_length: 16; clone_size: .; j_call: TRBJ2-3; cdr3_nt: TGTGCCAGCAGCCTTACCGGGACTACTCGCACAGATACGCAGTATTTT; cdr3_aa: CASSLTGTTRTDTQYF
v_call: TRBV14; d_call: TRBD1; cdr3_length: 13; clone_size: .; j_call: TRBJ1-2; cdr3_nt: TGTGCCAGCAGCACCGACCGGGACAGAGGCTACACCTTC; cdr3_aa: CASSTDRDRGYTF
v_call: TRBV7-9; d_call: .; cdr3_length: 13; clone_size: medium-sized; j_call: TRBJ1-3; cdr3_nt: TGTGCCAGCAGCTTAGGAGCTGGAAACACCATATATTTT; cdr3_aa: CASSLGAGNTIYF
v_call: TRBV12-5; d_call: TRBD1; cdr3_length: 17; clone_size: .; j_call: TRBJ1-2; cdr3_nt: TGTGCTAGTGGTCTCCCGGGACAGCTGTTAGCTAACTATGGCTACACCTTC; cdr3_aa: CASGLPGQLLANYGYTF
v_call: TRBV3-1/TRBV3-2; d_call: .; cdr3_length: 16; clone_size: .; j_call: TRBJ1-3; cdr3_nt: TGTGCCAGCAGCCAAGGGAGCGGGGCGTCTGGAAACACCATATATTTT; cdr3_aa: CASSQGSGASGNTIYF
v_call: TRBV9; d_call: TRBD2; cdr3_length: 17; clone_size: .; j_call: TRBJ2-3; cdr3_nt: TGTGCCAGCAGCAACCCGGGTAGCGGGACTAGCACAGATACGCAGTATTTT; cdr3_aa: CASSNPGSGTSTDTQYF
v_call: TRBV23-1; d_call: TRBD1; cdr3_length: 16; clone_size: .; j_call: TRBJ1-3; cdr3_nt: TGCGCCAGCAGTCGAGAGGGACAGCTCTCAGGAAACACCATATATTTT; cdr3_aa: CASSREGQLSGNTIYF
v_call: TRBV28; d_call: .; cdr3_length: 16; clone_size: .; j_call: TRBJ2-7; cdr3_nt: TGTGCCAGCAGTTCCCCCCAGGGAGGCGCTAGGGGCGAGCAGTACTTC; cdr3_aa: CASSSPQGGARGEQYF
v_call: TRBV11-3; d_call: .; cdr3_length: 15; clone_size: .; j_call: TRBJ1-1; cdr3_nt: TGTGCCAGCCGAAAAGCGGGGGCGGGGAACACTGAAGCTTTCTTT; cdr3_aa: CASRKAGAGNTEAFF
v_call: TRBV11-2; d_call: TRBD2; cdr3_length: 17; clone_size: .; j_call: TRBJ2-1; cdr3_nt: TGTGCCAGCAGCTCAACCGCCGGGACTAGCGTGTACAATGAGCAGTTCTTC; cdr3_aa: CASSSTAGTSVYNEQFF
v_call: TRBV7-9; d_call: .; cdr3_length: 16; clone_size: .; j_call: TRBJ1-1; cdr3_nt: TGTGCCAGCAGCTTAGGAGGGGGATCGTCATCCACTGAAGCTTTCTTT; cdr3_aa: CASSLGGGSSSTEAFF
v_call: TRBV10-2; d_call: TRBD2; cdr3_length: 14; clone_size: .; j_call: TRBJ2-2; cdr3_nt: TGCGCCTCCGGGGCTAGCGGGGGAACCGGGGAGCTGTTTTTT; cdr3_aa: CASGASGGTGELFF
v_call: TRBV7-8; d_call: .; cdr3_length: 15; clone_size: .; j_call: TRBJ2-3; cdr3_nt: TGTGCCAGCAGCCAGGCCAGGGGAAGTGCAGATACGCAGTATTTT; cdr3_aa: CASSQARGSADTQYF
v_call: TRBV28; d_call: TRBD1; cdr3_length: 18; clone_size: .; j_call: TRBJ1-1; cdr3_nt: TGTGCCAGCAGTTTATTTCCCCGACAGGGGGGGATGAACACTGAAGCTTTCTTT; cdr3_aa: CASSLFPRQGGMNTEAFF
v_call: TRBV18; d_call: TRBD1; cdr3_length: 15; clone_size: .; j_call: TRBJ1-2; cdr3_nt: TGTGCCAGCTCACTTTGGGACAGGGAGGCATCGGGCTACACCTTC; cdr3_aa: CASSLWDREASGYTF
v_call: TRBV2; d_call: .; cdr3_length: 10; clone_size: .; j_call: TRBJ2-3; cdr3_nt: TGTGCCAGCAGTGATAACTCGGTGGATTTT; cdr3_aa: CASSDNSVDF
v_call: TRBV2; d_call: TRBD2; cdr3_length: 15; clone_size: .; j_call: TRBJ2-5; cdr3_nt: TGTGCCAGCAGTGATGAGGGACTAGCGGGGGGGACCCAGTACTTC; cdr3_aa: CASSDEGLAGGTQYF
v_call: TRBV6-2/TRBV6-3; d_call: .; cdr3_length: 13; clone_size: .; j_call: TRBJ2-7; cdr3_nt: TGTGCCAGCAGTTACAACAGCCCTGGTCGGCAGTACTTC; cdr3_aa: CASSYNSPGRQYF
v_call: TRBV18; d_call: .; cdr3_length: 17; clone_size: .; j_call: TRBJ2-3; cdr3_nt: TGTGCCAGCTCACCACCGGGAGGCAGGTTGCCCTCAGATACGCAGTATTTT; cdr3_aa: CASSPPGGRLPSDTQYF
v_call: TRBV27; d_call: TRBD2; cdr3_length: 14; clone_size: .; j_call: TRBJ2-1; cdr3_nt: TGTGCCAGCAAGCGGGCGGGAGGGCACAATGAGCAGTTCTTC; cdr3_aa: CASKRAGGHNEQFF
v_call: TRBV23-1; d_call: .; cdr3_length: 17; clone_size: .; j_call: TRBJ1-5; cdr3_nt: TGCGCCAGCAGTCTCAATGAGCAGGCAAATAGCAATCAGCCCCAGCATTTT; cdr3_aa: CASSLNEQANSNQPQHF
v_call: TRBV7-9; d_call: TRBD2; cdr3_length: 14; clone_size: .; j_call: TRBJ2-3; cdr3_nt: TGTGCCAGCAGCTTGGAACCGGGACTAACGATGCAGTATTTT; cdr3_aa: CASSLEPGLTMQYF
v_call: TRBV7-2; d_call: TRBD2; cdr3_length: 16; clone_size: .; j_call: TRBJ2-1; cdr3_nt: TGTGCCAGCAGCGCGCAAGGGACTAGCGGTTACAATGAGCAGTTCTTC; cdr3_aa: CASSAQGTSGYNEQFF
v_call: TRBV27; d_call: TRBD1; cdr3_length: 14; clone_size: .; j_call: TRBJ1-2; cdr3_nt: TGTGCCAGCAGTTTGCAGACAGGGTCTTATGGCTACACCTTC; cdr3_aa: CASSLQTGSYGYTF
v_call: TRBV10-1; d_call: TRBD2; cdr3_length: 15; clone_size: .; j_call: TRBJ2-5; cdr3_nt: TGCGCCAGCAGTGAAGGGAGCGGGGGGGCCCAGACCCAGTACTTC; cdr3_aa: CASSEGSGGAQTQYF
v_call: TRBV3-1/TRBV3-2; d_call: .; cdr3_length: 15; clone_size: few; j_call: TRBJ1-2; cdr3_nt: TGTGCCAGCAGCCTGACAGAAGATTCCAACTATGGCTACACCTTC; cdr3_aa: CASSLTEDSNYGYTF
v_call: TRBV19; d_call: TRBD2; cdr3_length: 15; clone_size: .; j_call: TRBJ2-7; cdr3_nt: TGTGCCAGTAGTTCTGTAGCGGGAGGATCCTACGAGCAGTACTTC; cdr3_aa: CASSSVAGGSYEQYF